This is a list of T cell receptor beta chains from one sample in a study of human T cells and chemical hapten exposure. Each CDR3 protein is one row after TCRdb ran MiXCR on the RACE reads. The sample includes some 400,000 distinct CDR3 sequences, 4% to 6% of them seen just once. The sequences come from whole blood, collected in connection with sensitization to the hapten diphenylcyclopropenone (DPC). The source is a woman aged 45-65 years with alopecia areata. Some clones in this sample may be carry-over from other donors' samples. Both conserved end residues are part of each CDR3. The D gene is left open where the match is weak. Part of the rows lack a size; the others show once, few, many or a class for expanded clones.

d_gene: TRBD1
v_gene: TRBV19
j_gene: TRBJ1-5
abundance: NA
CDR3nt: TGTGCCGGCCGACAGGGTAATCAGCCCCAGCATTTT
CDR3aa: CAGRQGNQPQHF

d_gene: TRBD1
v_gene: TRBV2
j_gene: TRBJ2-3
abundance: NA
CDR3nt: TGTGCCAGCCTCCGGGACAGCGCATCGGATACGCAGTATTTT
CDR3aa: CASLRDSASDTQYF

d_gene: NA
v_gene: TRBV27
j_gene: TRBJ2-1
abundance: many
CDR3nt: TGTGCCAGCAGTCTCCTGGACAACCCCGATGAGCAGTTCTTC
CDR3aa: CASSLLDNPDEQFF

d_gene: NA
v_gene: TRBV20-1
j_gene: TRBJ1-4
abundance: many
CDR3nt: TGCAGTGCGCGATGGACCGTCCATAATGAAAAACTGTTTTTT
CDR3aa: CSARWTVHNEKLFF

d_gene: NA
v_gene: TRBV6-2/TRBV6-3
j_gene: TRBJ2-1
abundance: many
CDR3nt: TGTGCCAGCAGTCCCTTCTACAATGAGCAGTTCTTC
CDR3aa: CASSPFYNEQFF

d_gene: NA
v_gene: TRBV5-1
j_gene: TRBJ2-3
abundance: few
CDR3nt: TGCGCCAGCAGCCCTGGGGGGGCCACAGATACGCAGTATTTT
CDR3aa: CASSPGGATDTQYF

d_gene: NA
v_gene: TRBV20-1
j_gene: TRBJ2-3
abundance: NA
CDR3nt: TGCAGTGCGGGTTACCAAGCAGGCACAGATACGCAGTATTTT
CDR3aa: CSAGYQAGTDTQYF

d_gene: TRBD2
v_gene: TRBV7-2
j_gene: TRBJ2-1
abundance: NA
CDR3nt: TGTGCCACCCTGGGGGGGATGGCGGGAGACAATGAGCAGTTCTTC
CDR3aa: CATLGGMAGDNEQFF

d_gene: NA
v_gene: TRBV10-3
j_gene: TRBJ2-2
abundance: many
CDR3nt: TGTGCCATCTCAGACCAGGGGCCCACCGGGGAGCTGTTTTTT
CDR3aa: CAISDQGPTGELFF

d_gene: NA
v_gene: TRBV5-1
j_gene: TRBJ1-1
abundance: few
CDR3nt: TGCGCCAGTAGGGACCGATACACTGAAGCTTTCTTT
CDR3aa: CASRDRYTEAFF

d_gene: NA
v_gene: TRBV29-1
j_gene: TRBJ1-2
abundance: NA
CDR3nt: TGCAGCGCGGACCCCTTATCACGGGGTCGTGGCTACACCTTC
CDR3aa: CSADPLSRGRGYTF

d_gene: TRBD2
v_gene: TRBV25-1
j_gene: TRBJ2-3
abundance: many
CDR3nt: TGTGCCAGCAGTGCCACTAGCGGGAGTCTAGATACGCAGTATTTT
CDR3aa: CASSATSGSLDTQYF

d_gene: TRBD1
v_gene: TRBV4-2
j_gene: TRBJ2-3
abundance: many
CDR3nt: TGTGCCAGCAGCCAAGAGGGAACAGGGGCCTCAGGGACGCAGTATTTT
CDR3aa: CASSQEGTGASGTQYF

d_gene: NA
v_gene: TRBV2
j_gene: TRBJ1-1
abundance: NA
CDR3nt: TGTGCCAGCAGTGGGCGGACCGGCACTGAAGCTTTCTTT
CDR3aa: CASSGRTGTEAFF

d_gene: NA
v_gene: TRBV28
j_gene: TRBJ2-1
abundance: many
CDR3nt: TGTGCCAGCAGTTTGACAGAATATTACAATGAGCAGTTCTTC
CDR3aa: CASSLTEYYNEQFF

d_gene: TRBD1
v_gene: TRBV20-1
j_gene: TRBJ1-5
abundance: many
CDR3nt: TGCAGTGCTAGAGATGGGACAGGACCTTCGCCCCAGCATTTT
CDR3aa: CSARDGTGPSPQHF

d_gene: NA
v_gene: TRBV5-1
j_gene: TRBJ2-7
abundance: many
CDR3nt: TGCGCCAGCAGCCCCCGGCCTTCGAGCTCCTACGAGCAGTACTTC
CDR3aa: CASSPRPSSSYEQYF

d_gene: NA
v_gene: TRBV28
j_gene: TRBJ2-1
abundance: many
CDR3nt: TGTGCCAGCAGCCCACCCAACAATGAGCAGTTCTTC
CDR3aa: CASSPPNNEQFF

d_gene: TRBD1
v_gene: TRBV28
j_gene: TRBJ2-7
abundance: few
CDR3nt: TGTGCCAGCAGGATACAGGGGGGCGAGCAGTACTTC
CDR3aa: CASRIQGGEQYF

d_gene: NA
v_gene: TRBV7-2
j_gene: TRBJ2-1
abundance: many
CDR3nt: TGTGCCAGCACCCCGGCGGGCAATGAGCAGTTCTTC
CDR3aa: CASTPAGNEQFF

d_gene: NA
v_gene: TRBV30
j_gene: TRBJ2-7
abundance: many
CDR3nt: TGTGCCTCCCACCCTGGGGGTTACGAGCAGTACTTC
CDR3aa: CASHPGGYEQYF

d_gene: NA
v_gene: TRBV13
j_gene: TRBJ2-7
abundance: many
CDR3nt: TGTGCCAGCAGCTTAGGCGCAGGGACCCACGAGCAGTACTTC
CDR3aa: CASSLGAGTHEQYF

d_gene: NA
v_gene: TRBV3-1
j_gene: TRBJ1-2
abundance: once
CDR3nt: TGTGCCAGCAGCCTCGACTACTATGGCTACACCTTC
CDR3aa: CASSLDYYGYTF

d_gene: NA
v_gene: TRBV6-6
j_gene: TRBJ2-2
abundance: many
CDR3nt: TGTGCCAGCAATCCCCCCAGCACCGGGGAGCTGTTTTTT
CDR3aa: CASNPPSTGELFF

d_gene: TRBD1
v_gene: TRBV3-1
j_gene: TRBJ2-2
abundance: NA
CDR3nt: TGTGCCAGCAGCCAAGTTGGACAGGGAAGGGCCGGGGAGCTGTTTTTT
CDR3aa: CASSQVGQGRAGELFF

d_gene: TRBD2
v_gene: TRBV6-2/TRBV6-3
j_gene: TRBJ2-3
abundance: many
CDR3nt: TGTGCCAGCAGTTACTCAAGTAGCGGGGGGACCCTCCCGGATACGCAGTATTTT
CDR3aa: CASSYSSSGGTLPDTQYF

d_gene: TRBD2
v_gene: TRBV28
j_gene: TRBJ2-7
abundance: many
CDR3nt: TGTGCCAGCAGTTCGCCTAGCGGCCCCTACGAGCAGTACTTC
CDR3aa: CASSSPSGPYEQYF

d_gene: TRBD1
v_gene: TRBV20-1
j_gene: TRBJ2-7
abundance: NA
CDR3nt: TGCAGTGCTCGCACCGGGACAGCTGGCGGTTACGAGCAGTACTTC
CDR3aa: CSARTGTAGGYEQYF

d_gene: TRBD2
v_gene: TRBV7-7
j_gene: TRBJ2-5
abundance: many
CDR3nt: TGTGCCAGCAGCTTAGGAGGACTAGTAACCGAGACCCAGTACTTC
CDR3aa: CASSLGGLVTETQYF

d_gene: NA
v_gene: TRBV11-2
j_gene: TRBJ2-5
abundance: many
CDR3nt: TGTGCCAGCACCTTTTCGGGGGACCAAGAGACCCAGTACTTC
CDR3aa: CASTFSGDQETQYF

d_gene: TRBD2
v_gene: TRBV7-6
j_gene: TRBJ2-1
abundance: NA
CDR3nt: TGTGCCAGCAGCTTAGGACTAGCGGGGGGGCGGTCCTACAATGAGCAGTTCTTC
CDR3aa: CASSLGLAGGRSYNEQFF

d_gene: TRBD1
v_gene: TRBV5-6
j_gene: TRBJ2-5
abundance: few
CDR3nt: TGTGCCAGCGGATATACCGGGACAGTAGAGACCCAGTACTTC
CDR3aa: CASGYTGTVETQYF

d_gene: TRBD2
v_gene: TRBV3-1
j_gene: TRBJ2-1
abundance: NA
CDR3nt: TGTGCCAGCAGCCCTCCTAGCGGGTACAATGAGCAGTTCTTC
CDR3aa: CASSPPSGYNEQFF

d_gene: TRBD2
v_gene: TRBV12-3/TRBV12-4
j_gene: TRBJ2-7
abundance: many
CDR3nt: TGTGCCAGCAGGACCGGGACTAGCGGGAGCTACGAGCAGTACTTC
CDR3aa: CASRTGTSGSYEQYF

d_gene: NA
v_gene: TRBV6-1
j_gene: TRBJ2-5
abundance: many
CDR3nt: TGTGCCAGCAGTGAAGAGCGGGCGTTAGAGACCCAGTACTTC
CDR3aa: CASSEERALETQYF

d_gene: NA
v_gene: TRBV20-1
j_gene: TRBJ1-2
abundance: NA
CDR3nt: TGCAGTGCTCCCATGGGACCTAACTATGGCTACACCTTC
CDR3aa: CSAPMGPNYGYTF

d_gene: NA
v_gene: TRBV30
j_gene: TRBJ1-2
abundance: NA
CDR3nt: TGTGCCTGGAGTGTCACAGCCTATGGCTACACCTTC
CDR3aa: CAWSVTAYGYTF

d_gene: NA
v_gene: TRBV6-1
j_gene: TRBJ1-5
abundance: many
CDR3nt: TGTGCCAGCAGTGCCCTAACAGTTCAGCCCCAGCATTTT
CDR3aa: CASSALTVQPQHF

d_gene: NA
v_gene: TRBV7-2
j_gene: TRBJ1-6
abundance: many
CDR3nt: TGTGCCAGCAGCTTAGCCTTTGTTCAGGGAAGGCCCCTCCACTTT
CDR3aa: CASSLAFVQGRPLHF

d_gene: NA
v_gene: TRBV4-1
j_gene: TRBJ1-1
abundance: few
CDR3nt: TGCGCCAGCAGCCAAGTGGCGGGGGAAACTGAAGCTTTCTTT
CDR3aa: CASSQVAGETEAFF

d_gene: TRBD1
v_gene: TRBV29-1
j_gene: TRBJ1-2
abundance: few
CDR3nt: TGCAGCGTAGAGCGGTCGCAGGGGGATCAAGGCTACACCTTC
CDR3aa: CSVERSQGDQGYTF